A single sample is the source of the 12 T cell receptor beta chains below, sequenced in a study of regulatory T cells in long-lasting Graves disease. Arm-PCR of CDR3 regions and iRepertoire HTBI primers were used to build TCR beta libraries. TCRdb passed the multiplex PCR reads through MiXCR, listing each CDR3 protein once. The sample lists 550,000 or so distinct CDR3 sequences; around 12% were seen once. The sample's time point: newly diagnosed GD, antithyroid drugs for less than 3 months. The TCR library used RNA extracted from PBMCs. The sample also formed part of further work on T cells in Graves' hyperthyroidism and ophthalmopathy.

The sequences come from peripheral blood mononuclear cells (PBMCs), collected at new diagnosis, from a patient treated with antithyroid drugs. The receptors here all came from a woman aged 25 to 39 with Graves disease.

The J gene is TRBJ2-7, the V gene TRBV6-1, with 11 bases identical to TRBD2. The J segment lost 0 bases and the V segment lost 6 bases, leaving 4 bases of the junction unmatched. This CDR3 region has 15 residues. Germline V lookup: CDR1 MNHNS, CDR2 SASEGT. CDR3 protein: CASSPTSGNSYEQYF. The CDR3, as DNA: TGTGCCAGCAGCCCGACTAGCGGGAACTCCTACGAGCAGTACTTC.

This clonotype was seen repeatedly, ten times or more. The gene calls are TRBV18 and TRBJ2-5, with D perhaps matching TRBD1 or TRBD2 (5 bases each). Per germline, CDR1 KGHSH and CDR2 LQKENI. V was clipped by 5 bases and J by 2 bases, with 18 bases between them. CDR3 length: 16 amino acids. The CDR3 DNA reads TGTGCCAGCTCAGCATTCGGGAAGGGGTCACAAGAGACCCAGTACTTC. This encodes CASSAFGKGSQETQYF. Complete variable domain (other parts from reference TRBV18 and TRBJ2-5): NAGVMQNPRHLVRRRGQEARLRCSPMKGHSHVYWYRQLPEEGLKFMVYLQKENIIDESGMPKERFSAEFPKEGPSILRIQQVVRGDSAAYFCASSAFGKGSQETQYFGPGTRLLVL.

The CDR3 loop is CSVGRPNTEAFF. CDR3 in DNA: TGCAGCGTGGGTAGGCCGAACACTGAAGCTTTCTTT. The chain is built from TRBV29-1 and TRBJ1-1, with unresolved D. The V gene's germline CDR1 is SQVTM and CDR2 ANQGSEA. The CDR3 extends over 12 amino acids. The V gene lost 6 bases and the J gene lost 1 base, with 9 bases spanning the gap.

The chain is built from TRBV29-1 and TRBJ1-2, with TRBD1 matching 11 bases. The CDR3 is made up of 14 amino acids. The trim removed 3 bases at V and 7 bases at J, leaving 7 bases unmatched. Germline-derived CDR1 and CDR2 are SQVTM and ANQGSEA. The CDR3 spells CSVDSGQGAFGYTF. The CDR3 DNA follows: TGCAGCGTTGATTCCGGACAGGGGGCATTTGGCTACACCTTC.

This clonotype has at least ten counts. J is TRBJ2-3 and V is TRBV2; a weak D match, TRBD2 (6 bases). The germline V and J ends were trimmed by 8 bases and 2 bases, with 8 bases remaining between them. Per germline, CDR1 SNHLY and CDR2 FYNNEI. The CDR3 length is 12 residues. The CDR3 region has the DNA TGTGCCAGCGGGAGGAACACAGATACGCAGTATTTT. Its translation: CASGRNTDTQYF.

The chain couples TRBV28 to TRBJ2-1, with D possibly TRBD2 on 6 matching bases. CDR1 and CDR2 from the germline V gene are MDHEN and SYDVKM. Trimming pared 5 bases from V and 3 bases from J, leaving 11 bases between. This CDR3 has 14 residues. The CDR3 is CASSPGTFYNEQFF. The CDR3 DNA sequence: TGTGCCAGCAGTCCCGGGACTTTCTACAATGAGCAGTTCTTC.

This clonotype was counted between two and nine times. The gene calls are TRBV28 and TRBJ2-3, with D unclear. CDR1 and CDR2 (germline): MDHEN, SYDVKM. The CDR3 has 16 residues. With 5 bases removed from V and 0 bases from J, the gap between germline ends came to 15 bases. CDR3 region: CASSPGRGASTDTQYF. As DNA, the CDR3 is TGTGCCAGCAGTCCCGGTCGCGGAGCCAGCACAGATACGCAGTATTTT.

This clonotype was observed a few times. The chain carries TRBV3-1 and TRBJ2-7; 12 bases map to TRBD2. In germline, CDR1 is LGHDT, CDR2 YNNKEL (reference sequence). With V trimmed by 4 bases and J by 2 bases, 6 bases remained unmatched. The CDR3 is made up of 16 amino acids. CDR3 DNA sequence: TGTGCCAGCAGCCCCAACGGACTAGCGGGAACCTACGAGCAGTACTTC. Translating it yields CASSPNGLAGTYEQYF.

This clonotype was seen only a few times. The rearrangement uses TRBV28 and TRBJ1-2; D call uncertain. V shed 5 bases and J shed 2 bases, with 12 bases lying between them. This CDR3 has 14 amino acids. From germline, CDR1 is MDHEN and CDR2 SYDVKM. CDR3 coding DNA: TGTGCCAGCAGTGGATCTGAACGGAACTATGGCTACACCTTC. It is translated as CASSGSERNYGYTF.

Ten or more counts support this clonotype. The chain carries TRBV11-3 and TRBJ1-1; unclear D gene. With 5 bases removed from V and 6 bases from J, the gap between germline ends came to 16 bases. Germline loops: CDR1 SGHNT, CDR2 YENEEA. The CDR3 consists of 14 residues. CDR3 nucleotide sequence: TGTGCCAGCAGCGGGTGGGCGAAGGCCCCTGAAGCTTTCTTT. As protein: CASSGWAKAPEAFF.

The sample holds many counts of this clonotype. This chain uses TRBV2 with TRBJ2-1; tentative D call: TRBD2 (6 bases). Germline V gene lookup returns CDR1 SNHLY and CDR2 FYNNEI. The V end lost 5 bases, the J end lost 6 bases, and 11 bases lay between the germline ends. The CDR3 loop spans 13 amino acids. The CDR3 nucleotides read TGTGCCAGCAGTCGGGAGTACAGCAATGAGCAGTTCTTC. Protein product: CASSREYSNEQFF.

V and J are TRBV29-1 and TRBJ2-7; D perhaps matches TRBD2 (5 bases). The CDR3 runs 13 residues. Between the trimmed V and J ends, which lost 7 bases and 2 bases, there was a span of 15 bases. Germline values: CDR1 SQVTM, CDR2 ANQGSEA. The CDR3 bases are TGCAGCGCTTCCTCAGCGGTCACCTACGAGCAGTACTTC. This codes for CSASSAVTYEQYF.